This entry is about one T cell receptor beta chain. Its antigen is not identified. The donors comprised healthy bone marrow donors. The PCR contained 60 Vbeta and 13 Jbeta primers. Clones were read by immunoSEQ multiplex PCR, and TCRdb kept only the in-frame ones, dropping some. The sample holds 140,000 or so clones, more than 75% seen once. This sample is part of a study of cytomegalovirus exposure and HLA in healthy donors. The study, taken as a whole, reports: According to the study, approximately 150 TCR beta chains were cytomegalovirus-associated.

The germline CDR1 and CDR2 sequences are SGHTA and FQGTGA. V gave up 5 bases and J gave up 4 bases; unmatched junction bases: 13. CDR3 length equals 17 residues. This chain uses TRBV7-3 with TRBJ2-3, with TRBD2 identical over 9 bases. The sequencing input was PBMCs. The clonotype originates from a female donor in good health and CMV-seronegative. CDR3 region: CASSPLAGAGGADTQYF. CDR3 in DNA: TGTGCCAGCAGCCCACTAGCCGGAGCGGGAGGTGCAGATACGCAGTATTTT.